This entry features one T cell receptor beta chain sequence. Antigen unknown. TCRdb re-called the 5' RACE reads with MiXCR, one entry per CDR3 protein. The sample has roughly 51,000 distinct CDR3 sequences, approximately 7.6% seen once. The sample belongs to a study of T-cell memory formation after mild COVID-19. At the level of the study: Clusters were largely donor specific. General observations from the study: Contracting CD4+ clones lay largely in CM and EM, with CD8+ ones residing in EMRA. A second wave of clones peaked on day 37, and their SARS-CoV-2 specificity went unconfirmed.

The CDR3 runs 18 residues. CDR1 and CDR2 from the germline V gene are DFQATT and SNEGSKA (reference sequence). With 5 bases clipped from V and 1 base from J, the junction kept 14 bases outside the gene matches. Material: PBMCs or a T cell subset sorted from them (not recorded which). This receptor was taken from a man aged 18 to 35 who had mild COVID-19 (a few samples of this study predate the infection). Cell type and time point are not known. This chain connects TRBV20-1 to TRBJ2-1; TRBD1 matches 10 bases. The DNA for the CDR3 is TGCAGTGCTCAGGGACAGGGGAAGGGAATTCGTTCCTACAATGAGCAGTTCTTC. This sequence encodes CSAQGQGKGIRSYNEQFF.